Presented here are 10 T cell receptor beta chains from one specimen sequenced in a study of T cell responses to AZD1222 COVID-19 vaccine. Data came from immunoSEQ multiplex PCR; TCRdb stores just in-frame clones and leaves some out. The sample yields 130,000 to 150,000 clones, around 89% seen once. Source: peripheral blood, taken on day 0 of AZD1222 vaccination. These receptors all stem from an adult in good health.

V usage is TRBV5-6 and J usage is TRBJ2-5; possible D gene TRBD2, 5 bases. The germline CDR1 and CDR2 sequences are SGHDT and YYEEEE. V lost 0 bases, J lost 2 bases, and 8 bases lay in between. The CDR3 is made up of 14 amino acids. CDR3 sequence: CASSLGTSQETQYF. The DNA of the CDR3 is TGTGCCAGCAGCTTGGGGACTTCTCAAGAGACCCAGTACTTC.

The V gene is TRBV9, the J gene TRBJ2-6; D uncertain. The germline gives CDR1 SGDLS, CDR2 YYNGEE. The CDR3 consists of 19 residues. V lost 2 bases and J lost 3, with 21 bases in between. The CDR3: CASSVRPPGRSYGANVLTF. The CDR3 DNA reads TGTGCCAGCAGCGTGAGACCCCCAGGTCGCTCATATGGGGCCAACGTCCTGACTTTC.

The rearrangement links TRBV2 to TRBJ2-7; D is unclear. The CDR3 covers 10 residues. CDR1 is SNHLY, CDR2 FYNNEI, per germline. V lost 6 bases, J lost 5 bases, and 5 bases lay in between. In nucleotides, the CDR3 is TGTGCCAGCAGGCAACACGAGCAGTACTTC. Residues: CASRQHEQYF.

This clone was counted a single time. The chain uses TRBV11-2 and TRBJ1-1; no clear D gene. Germline loops: CDR1 SGHAT, CDR2 FQNNGV. V was trimmed by 5 bases and J by 0 bases, leaving 16 bases between them. CDR3 length: 16 residues. The CDR3 protein is CASSADFGPMNTEAFF. The DNA for the CDR3 is TGTGCCAGCAGCGCAGACTTCGGGCCAATGAACACTGAAGCTTTCTTT.

This clone was seen just once. CDR3 nucleotide sequence: TGTGCCAGCAGCTTACTACCCAGGGGAGATGGCTACACCTTC. It encodes CASSLLPRGDGYTF. This sequence joins TRBV7-3 and TRBJ1-2; D possibly corresponds to TRBD1 (6 bases). The CDR3 is made up of 14 amino acids. Trimming took off 2 bases at V and 6 bases at J, with 13 bases between the two ends. The germline V gene has CDR1 SGHTA and CDR2 FQGTGA.

The V call is TRBV28, the J call TRBJ1-1, with TRBD1 as a possible D gene (6 bases). CDR3 length equals 12 residues. Trimming left V 5 bases short and J 10 bases short, with 14 bases between. CDR1 is MDHEN, CDR2 SYDVKM, per germline. In DNA form, the CDR3 reads TGTGCCAGCAGTAACCAGGGGTTGGGAGCTTTCTTT. Translating gives CASSNQGLGAFF.

This clone was counted only a few times. CDR3 nucleotide sequence: TGTGCCTGGAGGTCCCACAGATTCTCCTACGAGCAGTACTTC. Its translation: CAWRSHRFSYEQYF. The V and J genes are TRBV30 and TRBJ2-7; the D is unclear. Germline V gives CDR1 GTSNPN, CDR2 SVGIG (reference sequence). The CDR3 covers 14 residues. V was pared by 3 bases and J by 0 bases, with 12 bases between.

This clone has only a few counts. The chain recombines TRBV6-1 with TRBJ1-4; D gene unclear. The CDR3 is made up of 12 amino acids. Looked up from germline, CDR1 is MNHNS and CDR2 is SASEGT. The ends were cut back, 1 base at V and 6 bases at J, with 3 bases in the middle. The CDR3 DNA reads TGTGCCAGCAGTGAAGTGGATGAAAAACTGTTTTTT. Translating gives CASSEVDEKLFF.

The J gene is TRBJ1-2, the V gene TRBV5-1; unclear D gene. CDR1 SGHRS and CDR2 YFSETQ come from the germline V gene. The CDR3 length is 13 residues. V was clipped by 5 bases and J by 6 bases, with 14 bases between them. The CDR3 spells CASRMVGKDGYTF. CDR3 bases: TGCGCCAGCAGGATGGTGGGGAAGGATGGCTACACCTTC.

The genes are TRBV19 and TRBJ2-1, with D unclear. The CDR3 is 18 amino acids. The ends were cut back, 5 bases at V and 0 bases at J, with 20 bases in the middle. CDR1 is LNHDA, CDR2 SQIVND, per germline (reference sequence). The CDR3 nucleotides read TGTGCCAGTAGTTGGGGTCCAGGCCAATTTAGCTCCTACAATGAGCAGTTCTTC. Translated: CASSWGPGQFSSYNEQFF.